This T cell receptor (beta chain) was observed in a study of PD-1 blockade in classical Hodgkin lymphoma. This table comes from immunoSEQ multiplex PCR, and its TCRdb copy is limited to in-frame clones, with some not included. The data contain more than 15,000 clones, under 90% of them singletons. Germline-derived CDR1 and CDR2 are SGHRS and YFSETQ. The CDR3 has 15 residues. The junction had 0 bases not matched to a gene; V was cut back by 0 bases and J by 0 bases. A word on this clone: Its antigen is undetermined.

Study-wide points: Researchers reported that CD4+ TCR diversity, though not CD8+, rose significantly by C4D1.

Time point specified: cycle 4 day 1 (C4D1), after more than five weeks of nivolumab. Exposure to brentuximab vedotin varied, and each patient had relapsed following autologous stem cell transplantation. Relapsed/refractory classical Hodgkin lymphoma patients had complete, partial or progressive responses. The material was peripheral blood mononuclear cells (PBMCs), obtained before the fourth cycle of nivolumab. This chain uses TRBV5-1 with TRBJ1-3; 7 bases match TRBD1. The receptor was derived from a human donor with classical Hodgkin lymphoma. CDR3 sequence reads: CASSLDRGSGNTIYF. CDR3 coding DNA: TGCGCCAGCAGCTTGGACAGGGGCTCTGGAAACACCATATATTTT. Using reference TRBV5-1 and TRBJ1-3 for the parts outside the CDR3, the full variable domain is KAGVTQTPRYLIKTRGQQVTLSCSPISGHRSVSWYQQTPGQGLQFLFEYFSETQRNKGNFPGRFSGRQFSNSRSEMNVSTLELGDSALYLCASSLDRGSGNTIYFGEGSWLTVV.